This T cell receptor beta chain was documented in a study of blood T cell repertoires in COVID-19. Study-level background: Some COVID-19 samples were acute and others convalescent; all came from the United States, Italy and Spain. Sources were T cells, B-cell-depleted T cells, or PBMCs; the material itself was cDNA or gDNA.

Germline V gene data show CDR1 as LNHDA and CDR2 as SQIVND (reference sequence). This CDR3 is built from 16 residues. In the original workflow: The authors estimated nucleated cell counts from reference gene primer amplification. Clones were sequenced by immunoSEQ multiplex PCR, and TCRdb holds only the in-frame ones, with some missing. V and J calls and clone size are given by that table; D and trimming were obtained from the DNA. The sample lists approximately 72,000 clones; less than 85% were seen once. As to this clone: One end of the junction varies from germline; a read error may be responsible.

This TCR came from a woman aged 80 or over with acute or convalescent COVID-19. The chain carries TRBV19 and TRBJ1-2; TRBD1 might be the D (6 bases). Sequences were obtained from peripheral blood. CDR3 loop: CASRIGHREIFVGYTF. The CDR3 DNA is TGTGCCAGTAGGATAGGTCACAGGGAGATCTTCGTAGGCTACACCTTC.